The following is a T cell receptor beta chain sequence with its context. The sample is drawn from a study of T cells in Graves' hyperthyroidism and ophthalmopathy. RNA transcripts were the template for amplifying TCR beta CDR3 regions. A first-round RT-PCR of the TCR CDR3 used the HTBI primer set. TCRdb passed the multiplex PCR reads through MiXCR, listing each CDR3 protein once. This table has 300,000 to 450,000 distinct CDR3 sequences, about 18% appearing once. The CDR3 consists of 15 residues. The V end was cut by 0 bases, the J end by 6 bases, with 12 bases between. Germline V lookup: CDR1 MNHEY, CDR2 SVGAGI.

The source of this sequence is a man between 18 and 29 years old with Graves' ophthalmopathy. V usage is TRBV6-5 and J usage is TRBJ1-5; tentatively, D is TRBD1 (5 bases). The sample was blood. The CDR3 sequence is CASSYSNQGSQPQHF. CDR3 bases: TGTGCCAGCAGTTACTCGAACCAGGGCAGTCAGCCCCAGCATTTT.